This T cell receptor (beta chain) was identified during a study of CD8 T cells in Susac syndrome. Deletions cut 10 bases from V and 10 bases from J, with 20 bases between. The CDR3 is 14 residues long. CDR1 is MNHEY and CDR2 is SVGEGT in the germline V gene. Healthy donors served as age- and sex-matched controls. About 0.5 to 1 ug RNA was reverse transcribed with random hexamers. An immunoSEQ multiplex PCR amplified TCR beta CDR3 over 54 Vbeta and 13 Jbeta. MiXCR, run by TCRdb on the immunoSEQ multiplex PCR reads, gives a single entry per CDR3 protein. Among more than 65,000 distinct CDR3 sequences listed, 95% were seen once.

This chain uses TRBV6-2 or TRBV6-3 with TRBJ1-6; D possibly corresponds to TRBD1 (5 bases). The source is a human donor in good health. Sequencing was carried out using CD8+ T cells from PBMCs. CDR3 DNA sequence: TGTGCCACCAAGGGGACCATGGAAATATCACCCCTCCACTTT. Translated, it gives CATKGTMEISPLHF.